One and the same sample provided the 21 T cell receptor beta chains below, sequenced in a study of identical twins. MiXCR was run by TCRdb on the 5' RACE reads, yielding one entry per CDR3 protein. The repertoire holds some 760,000 distinct CDR3 sequences, with roughly 18% as singletons. This same sample was also part of a study on T cells expressing NK-cell markers.

Source material: PBMCs. The origin of the receptors is a young woman in good health.

The V gene is TRBV29-1, the J gene TRBJ2-2; D could derive from TRBD1 or TRBD2 (6 bases each). V gave up 7 bases and J gave up 5 bases, with 17 bases separating them. This CDR3 is 14 amino acids long. Germline V gene sequence: CDR1 SQVTM, CDR2 ANQGSEA. For the CDR3, the DNA is TGCAGCGCACTGGACAGTGGGGGGACCGGGGAGCTGTTTTTT. It translates to CSALDSGGTGELFF.

There are a few counts of this clonotype. J is TRBJ1-2 and V is TRBV18, with no clear D. The CDR3 is 12 amino acids. The ends were cut back, 3 bases at V and 8 bases at J, with 10 bases in the middle. From germline, CDR1 is KGHSH and CDR2 LQKENI. The CDR3 loop is CASSPGEIGYTF. DNA for the CDR3: TGTGCCAGCTCACCGGGAGAGATCGGCTACACCTTC.

The V gene is TRBV27, the J gene TRBJ2-4; TRBD2 matches at 8 bases. Germline assignment: CDR1 MNHEY and CDR2 SMNVEV (reference sequence). This CDR3 has 18 amino acids. J gave up 7 bases and V 1 base, and 15 bases lay outside the gene matches. The CDR3 coding sequence is TGTGCCAGCAGTTTATTAGGGCCCCTCGGAGCGGGAGTTAACATTCAGTACTTC. This encodes CASSLLGPLGAGVNIQYF.

This clonotype was detected many times. The chain links TRBV12-3 or TRBV12-4 to TRBJ2-7; TRBD1 agrees at 10 bases. The CDR3 extends over 15 amino acids. Trimming cost V 6 bases and J 0 bases; bases outside gene matches: 5. CDR3 bases: TGTGCCAGCAGGCCGGGACAGGGGATCTCCTACGAGCAGTACTTC. Protein sequence: CASRPGQGISYEQYF.

The rearrangement joins TRBV6-1 to TRBJ2-1; D perhaps matches TRBD2 (5 bases). Trimming took off 6 bases at V and 8 bases at J, with 20 bases between the two ends. The length of the CDR3 is 15 residues. Germline lookup yields CDR1 MNHNS and CDR2 SASEGT. CDR3 region: CASSQLGVLADEQFF. The CDR3 DNA sequence: TGTGCCAGCAGCCAACTCGGGGTCCTTGCTGATGAGCAGTTCTTC.

The V and J genes are TRBV5-1 and TRBJ1-1; no reliable D call. Germline V gene lookup returns CDR1 SGHRS and CDR2 YFSETQ. The CDR3 length is 15 residues. Trimming left V 0 bases short and J 3 bases short, with 12 bases between. The CDR3 DNA is TGCGCCAGCAGCTTGGTAGCCGGGTGGGACACTGAAGCTTTCTTT. It yields the protein CASSLVAGWDTEAFF.

V gene TRBV5-1 combines with J gene TRBJ2-7; D not resolved. Trimming stripped 6 bases from V and 4 bases from J, with 17 bases between. This CDR3 comprises 14 residues. Germline CDR1 SGHRS, CDR2 YFSETQ. The CDR3 bases are TGCGCCAGCACCACCTCTAACCCGGTTTACGAGCAGTACTTC. Translation: CASTTSNPVYEQYF.

The chain employs TRBV7-3 and TRBJ2-7; no reliable D call. The germline V gene has CDR1 SGHTA and CDR2 FQGTGA. V lost 5 bases to trimming and J lost 6 bases, with 17 bases between them. The CDR3 covers 14 residues. The CDR3 reads CASSLQGVSSEQYF. The DNA of the CDR3 is TGTGCCAGCAGCCTTCAAGGCGTCAGTTCCGAGCAGTACTTC.

This clonotype was recorded a few times. The V and J genes are TRBV15 and TRBJ2-7; D tentatively fits TRBD1 or TRBD2 (5 bases each). The CDR3 extends over 14 amino acids. Germline lookup yields CDR1 LNHNV and CDR2 YYDKDF (reference sequence). V was cut by 4 bases and J by 3 bases, with 13 bases left in between. The CDR3: CATSNRDGLYEQYF. The CDR3 DNA reads TGTGCCACCAGCAACCGGGACGGACTCTACGAGCAGTACTTC.

The V gene is TRBV20-1, the J gene TRBJ2-3; the match to TRBD2 covers 13 bases. After removal of 6 bases from V and 5 bases from J, the junction contained 8 bases not matched to a gene. Germline CDR1 DFQATT, CDR2 SNEGSKA (reference sequence). The CDR3 is made up of 15 amino acids. In DNA form, the CDR3 reads TGCAGTGCAACATTACTAGCGGGGGGGGTAGATACGCAGTATTTT. Its translation: CSATLLAGGVDTQYF.

This clonotype was detected a few times. The chain couples TRBV27 to TRBJ1-5; 7 bases are shared with TRBD1. With 4 bases clipped from V and 7 bases from J, the junction kept 4 bases outside the gene matches. The CDR3 runs to 13 residues. The V gene's germline CDR1 is MNHEY and CDR2 SMNVEV (reference sequence). Here the CDR3 reads CASSWNRGQPQHF. Here the CDR3 DNA reads TGTGCCAGCAGTTGGAACAGGGGCCAGCCCCAGCATTTT.

J is TRBJ2-2 and V is TRBV20-1, with TRBD2 identical over 8 bases. With V trimmed by 4 bases and J by 6 bases, 19 bases remained unmatched. Germline loops: CDR1 DFQATT, CDR2 SNEGSKA (reference sequence). The CDR3 sequence is 18 residues long. The CDR3 is CSATAVIAGSRTAGELFF. CDR3 nucleotides: TGCAGTGCTACCGCGGTAATAGCGGGGTCCCGAACGGCCGGGGAGCTGTTTTTT.

At least ten counts were recorded for this clonotype. V and J are TRBV12-3 or TRBV12-4 and TRBJ1-1, with TRBD1 matching 7 bases. This CDR3 spans 13 amino acids. J gave up 3 bases and V 4 bases, and 2 bases lay outside the gene matches. As DNA, the CDR3 is TGTGCCAGCAGTTCACAGGGGCACACTGAAGCTTTCTTT. Its protein is CASSSQGHTEAFF.

The rearrangement uses TRBV25-1 and TRBJ2-2; D uncertain. CDR1 is MGHDK, CDR2 SYGVNS, per germline. V was trimmed by 2 bases and J by 1 base, leaving 5 bases between them. This CDR3 is 14 amino acids long. CDR3 nucleotide sequence: TGTGCCAGCAGTGAACTTCTGAACACCGGGGAGCTGTTTTTT. It translates to CASSELLNTGELFF.

The V and J genes are TRBV6-1 and TRBJ2-1; TRBD2 agrees at 9 bases. The CDR3 covers 15 residues. Germline CDR1 reads MNHNS; CDR2 reads SASEGT. V shed 2 bases, J shed 8 bases, and the junction held 7 bases outside the gene matches. The CDR3 sequence: CASSEPLAGRDEQFF. The CDR3 bases are TGTGCCAGCAGTGAACCACTAGCGGGTCGAGATGAGCAGTTCTTC.

This clonotype has more than one count but fewer than ten. The chain carries TRBV7-9 and TRBJ2-7; unclear D gene. The length of the CDR3 is 14 residues. Trimming stripped 2 bases from V and 3 bases from J, with 11 bases between. Germline CDR1 and CDR2: SEHNR and FQNEAQ (reference sequence). The CDR3 bases are TGTGCCAGCAGCTTATCACGGCACGTCTACGAGCAGTACTTC. Translating gives CASSLSRHVYEQYF. Full variable domain (outside the CDR3, taken from reference TRBV7-9 and TRBJ2-7): DTGVSQNPRHKITKRGQNVTFRCDPISEHNRLYWYRQTLGQGPEFLTYFQNEAQLEKSRLLSDRFSAERPKGSFSTLEIQRTEQGDSAMYLCASSLSRHVYEQYFGPGTRLTVT.

This clonotype was counted ten times or more. The J gene is TRBJ2-7, the V gene TRBV5-1; 9 nucleotides line up with TRBD2. The V gene's germline CDR1 is SGHRS and CDR2 YFSETQ. This CDR3 comprises 14 residues. V shed 3 bases, J shed 1 base, and the junction held 2 bases outside the gene matches. In DNA form, the CDR3 reads TGCGCCAGCAGCTCGAGCGGGGGGTCCTACGAGCAGTACTTC. As protein: CASSSSGGSYEQYF.

The sample holds a few counts of this clonotype. The chain is built from TRBV12-3 or TRBV12-4 and TRBJ2-7, with D tentatively TRBD2 (6 bases). The length of the CDR3 is 13 residues. Trimming cost V 6 bases and J 0 bases, with 9 bases left between them. The CDR3 loop is CASRYGSSYEQYF. The CDR3 nucleotides read TGTGCCAGCAGGTACGGGAGCTCCTACGAGCAGTACTTC.

There are a few counts of this clonotype. The V gene is TRBV4-2, the J gene TRBJ2-7, with TRBD2 as a possible D gene (5 bases). V gave up 4 bases and J gave up 4 bases, with 17 bases separating them. Germline assignment: CDR1 LGHNA and CDR2 YNFKEQ. This CDR3 comprises 15 residues. The CDR3 region has the DNA TGTGCCAGCAGCCCTAAACTAGTAACATCATACGAGCAGTACTTC. Protein product: CASSPKLVTSYEQYF.

The count of this clonotype is one. The rearrangement links TRBV29-1 to TRBJ2-3, with D tentatively TRBD1 (5 bases). The CDR3 covers 14 residues. The V end was cut by 8 bases, the J end by 0 bases, with 15 bases between. Per the germline V gene, CDR1 is SQVTM and CDR2 is ANQGSEA. CDR3 loop: CSLLGVSSTDTQYF. CDR3 nucleotides: TGCAGCCTCTTAGGGGTTTCTAGCACAGATACGCAGTATTTT.

The chain combines TRBV5-1 with TRBJ2-5; 10 bases are a match to TRBD1. The CDR3 runs to 16 residues. V was clipped by 0 bases and J by 4 bases; unmatched bases: 6. Germline V CDR1 and CDR2: SGHRS, YFSETQ. As DNA, the CDR3 is TGCGCCAGCAGCTTGGCCGGGACAGGGGAGCGAGAGACCCAGTACTTC. Its translation: CASSLAGTGERETQYF.